This record looks at one TCR beta chain sequence and its context. This sample was included in a study of T cells in Graves' hyperthyroidism and ophthalmopathy. The germline V and J ends were trimmed by 6 bases and 8 bases, with 15 bases remaining between them. In germline, CDR1 is KGHSH, CDR2 LQKENI. The CDR3 runs to 13 residues. RNA transcripts served as the template for amplifying TCR beta CDR3 regions. In the first-round RT-PCR of the TCR CDR3, the HTBI primer set was used. TCRdb re-called the multiplex PCR reads with MiXCR, one entry per CDR3 protein. The sample shows approximately 220,000 distinct CDR3 sequences, around 16% of them seen only once.

The sequence was collected from a man aged 40-55 years with Graves' hyperthyroidism. The sequencing sample was made of blood. The chain joins TRBV18 to TRBJ2-3, with D possibly being TRBD1 (7 bases). The CDR3 region is CASSPDQGGTQYF. CDR3 nucleotides: TGTGCCAGCTCTCCGGACCAGGGGGGTACGCAGTATTTT.